Sequencing of this T cell receptor (beta chain) was carried out in a study of CD8 T cells in cerebrospinal fluid in Alzheimer's disease (dated by TCRdb to 2018 to 2021). The study in broad terms: The study assessed CSF T cell clonal expansion with two single-cell approaches: plate-based nested PCR sequencing and droplet-based sequencing. In the droplet-based CSF analysis comparing patients with controls, there were about ten healthy controls (roughly 11,000 cells) and about ten patients with MCI or Alzheimer's disease (approximately 10,000 cells). The study tested whether clonally expanded T cells were present in cerebrospinal fluid from healthy elderly individuals and from patients with neurodegenerative disease. A total of 25 or so samples were covered by the CSF gene-expression analysis, in which Parkinson's disease patients were included. The study at large found these results: Only samples with detectable clones went into the overall clonality comparison: approximately 11 healthy, 5 MCI, 5 AD, and 6 PD. The EBV-specific clones were neither the most highly expanded clones nor enriched among patients. A higher percentage of TCRs was made up by the largest CSF clone in patients with MCI or Alzheimer's disease than in controls. In pooled data, a highly expanded clone (at least 3% of TCRs) occurred in 1 of 10 healthy subjects versus most of the 6 Alzheimer's patients. Finding EBV-specific TCRs in CSF, the authors cautioned, does not establish a causal link between EBV and Alzheimer's disease.

Sequences SGHAT (CDR1) and FQNNGV (CDR2) are obtained from the germline V gene. From cysteine to phenylalanine, the CDR3 is 13 amino acids long. Only the protein is available. Library prep was done by 10x single-cell sequencing. Profiling of CSF cells was done with 10X Genomics single-cell V(D)J and 5' gene-expression libraries. CSF single-cell TCR libraries were sequenced on an Illumina NextSeq550. The original pipeline was this. V(D)J reads were aligned to the vdj-GRCh38 alts ensemble 2.0.0 reference and were analysed with the Cell Ranger vdj pipeline. Clonotypes were defined as cell barcodes sharing the same set of productive CDR3 nucleotide sequences. To link clonality with transcriptional profiles, clonotype information was added to the Seurat v3.0 gene-expression metadata. Any CSF cell with more than 1,800 genes, more than 7,500 UMIs or more than 10% mitochondrial reads was removed. CDR3-beta sequences were compared against VDJdb to identify TCRs with known antigen specificity. Clone sharing was examined by network analysis using the R package qgraph, in which only TCRs with complete alpha and beta chains were included. Through TCRdb reprocessing, the reads give one entry per CDR3 protein sequence; DNA is omitted. These V and J calls are TCRdb output, not the study's own analysis. This sample's clone table shows some 500 distinct CDR3 sequences. Almost 30% of the sample is in the top ten clones.

As concerns this clonotype: Its specific antigen is unknown.

All participants were free of acute infectious disease and in good physical condition. Neurodegeneration in patients was confirmed with biomarkers including neurofilament, amyloid-beta and tau. A live/dead marker was used to sort live CSF cells for droplet-based sequencing. CSF was obtained by lumbar puncture, and immune cells were pelleted by centrifugation at 300g. Each CSF sample was checked for red blood cells, and any sample showing blood contamination was excluded. CSF cells were cryopreserved in freezing medium, frozen at -80 degrees C overnight, and then transferred to liquid nitrogen for storage. Before analysis, CSF samples were kept in storage for less than six months.

Sequenced sample: cerebrospinal fluid. The chain is assembled from TRBV11-2 and TRBJ2-3. The clonotype originates from a human donor with Alzheimer's disease. This receptor carries the CDR3 CASSLEARLGQYF. Extended through the reference TRBV11-2 and TRBJ2-3 proteins, this CDR3 yields the full variable domain: EAGVAQSPRYKIIEKRQSVAFWCNPISGHATLYWYQQILGQGPKLLIQFQNNGVVDDSQLPKDRFSAERLKGVDSTLKIQPAKLEDSAVYLCASSLEARLGQYFGPGTRLTVL.